The text below deals with one T cell receptor beta chain. The data belong to a study of cytomegalovirus exposure and HLA in healthy donors. Profiling relied on immunoSEQ multiplex PCR, and the TCRdb table lists in-frame clones only, not all of them. The sample lists roughly 220,000 clones, 65% to 85% occurring once. Germline CDR1 reads SGHRS; CDR2 reads YFSETQ. V was pared by 0 bases and J by 0 bases, with 4 bases between. This CDR3 comprises 13 residues. Sequencing input: PBMCs. This sequence was found in a woman aged 25-40 years in good health and CMV-seropositive. The chain couples TRBV5-1 to TRBJ2-7; D is unclear. The CDR3 sequence is CASSLVVSYEQYF. The DNA of the CDR3 is TGCGCCAGCAGCTTGGTGGTCTCCTACGAGCAGTACTTC.